A single sample gave rise to the 9 T cell receptor beta chains below, sequenced in a study of T cells in Graves' hyperthyroidism and ophthalmopathy. Template material for amplifying TCR beta CDR3 regions consisted of RNA transcripts. First-round RT-PCR targeting the TCR CDR3 was performed with the HTBI primer set. From the multiplex PCR reads, TCRdb called clonotypes with MiXCR, one entry per CDR3 protein. This sample has about 700,000 distinct CDR3 sequences; about 14% occur once, and the top ten carry 10%. The sample taken for sequencing was blood. The source of these receptors is a woman aged 18-35 years with Graves' hyperthyroidism.

This clonotype was picked up many times. The chain links TRBV28 to TRBJ1-1, with 7 bases that match TRBD1. The germline V gene encodes CDR1 MDHEN and CDR2 SYDVKM. V dropped 6 bases and J dropped 4; count of bases not matched to a gene: 8. This CDR3 contains 14 residues. CDR3 sequence: CASRAGTASTEAFF. The CDR3 bases are TGTGCCAGCAGGGCCGGGACAGCGAGCACTGAAGCTTTCTTT.

This clonotype was seen many times. This chain connects TRBV6-1 to TRBJ2-7, with 8 bases lining up with TRBD2. Trimming cost V 8 bases and J 3 bases; bases outside gene matches: 18. The CDR3 has 17 residues. Per germline, CDR1 MNHNS and CDR2 SASEGT. The CDR3 reads CASGGRGGRGTNYEQYF. CDR3 nucleotide sequence: TGTGCCAGCGGGGGTCGCGGGGGGAGAGGTACGAACTACGAGCAGTACTTC.

This clonotype was counted at least ten times. V usage is TRBV7-3 and J usage is TRBJ2-5, with D perhaps given as TRBD1 or TRBD2 (5 bases each). Germline V gene lookup returns CDR1 SGHTA and CDR2 FQGTGA. This CDR3 contains 13 residues. V lost 3 bases to trimming and J lost 5 bases, with 10 bases between them. CDR3 loop: CASSFGEGETQYF. Written as DNA, the CDR3 is TGTGCCAGCAGCTTCGGAGAGGGGGAGACCCAGTACTTC.

This clonotype was counted at least ten times. The V gene is TRBV28, the J gene TRBJ2-1; 8 bases agree with TRBD1. Germline loops: CDR1 MDHEN, CDR2 SYDVKM. This CDR3 is 20 amino acids long. Unmatched junction bases numbered 18, after V lost 3 bases and J lost 2 bases. This CDR3 reads CASSFPGQGRRALAYNEQFF. The CDR3 coding sequence is TGTGCCAGCAGTTTCCCCGGACAGGGCAGGCGGGCGCTCGCCTACAATGAGCAGTTCTTC.

This clonotype was counted between two and nine times. The J gene is TRBJ2-1, the V gene TRBV12-3 or TRBV12-4; TRBD2 matches at 8 bases. The CDR3 runs 14 residues. V lost 7 bases, J lost 4 bases, and 6 bases stayed unmatched. The CDR3 DNA follows: TGTGCCAGCACCAGCGGGAGTCTATACAATGAGCAGTTCTTC. Translation: CASTSGSLYNEQFF.

This clonotype was counted ten times or more. The chain links TRBV12-3 or TRBV12-4 to TRBJ2-5, with 7 bases fitting TRBD1. The V gene end was trimmed by 1 base and the J gene end by 1 base; junction bases not matched to a gene: 6. The CDR3 consists of 16 residues. The CDR3 reads CASSLGDRGLQETQYF. The CDR3 DNA is TGTGCCAGCAGTTTAGGGGACAGAGGACTCCAAGAGACCCAGTACTTC.

This clonotype was observed many times. The rearrangement links TRBV30 to TRBJ2-7; D may be TRBD1 or TRBD2 (6 bases each). The CDR3 loop spans 13 amino acids. In germline, CDR1 is GTSNPN, CDR2 SVGIG (reference sequence). Trimming shortened V by 4 bases and J by 2 bases, and 12 bases separated the two germline ends. The CDR3 DNA reads as TGTGCCTGGACCGGGGGCGGGACCTACGAGCAGTACTTC. Translating it yields CAWTGGGTYEQYF.

To note about this clonotype: This clone may be a read error of a much larger clone one base away. The rearrangement uses TRBV7-9 and TRBJ2-7; 9 nucleotides match TRBD1. The CDR3 covers 15 residues. In germline, CDR1 is SEHNR, CDR2 FQNEAQ (reference sequence). This chain's CDR3 is CASCLVGDRANEQYF. DNA for the CDR3: TGTGCCAGCTGCTTAGTGGGGGACAGGGCCAACGAGCAGTACTTC.

The chain recombines TRBV20-1 with TRBJ1-5; tentative D call: TRBD1 (5 bases). Per the germline V gene, CDR1 is DFQATT and CDR2 is SNEGSKA (reference sequence). V lost 1 base to trimming and J lost 5 bases, with 12 bases between them. This CDR3 comprises 14 residues. The CDR3 DNA follows: TGCAGTGCTAGAGGTAACAGGCCCGATCAGCCCCAGCATTTT. This translates into CSARGNRPDQPQHF.